These 30 T cell receptor beta chains were sequenced from one sample in a study of T cell responses to AZD1222 COVID-19 vaccine. Here immunoSEQ multiplex PCR was the method, and the copy in TCRdb shows in-frame clones only, minus some. The sample shows about 92,000 clones, over 80% of them seen only once. The sample was peripheral blood, taken on day 0 of AZD1222 vaccination. These receptors all come from an adult in good health.

The chain joins TRBV18 to TRBJ1-5; no clear D. CDR3 length equals 15 residues. Between the trimmed V and J ends, which lost 4 bases and 5 bases, there was a span of 15 bases. Germline CDR1 and CDR2: KGHSH and LQKENI. CDR3 region: CASSLLRGVDQPQHF. The CDR3 coding sequence is TGTGCCAGCTCACTTCTCCGGGGAGTAGATCAGCCCCAGCATTTT.

V is TRBV6-2 or TRBV6-3 and J is TRBJ2-1; 7 bases match TRBD1. CDR3 length: 14 amino acids. The J segment lost 8 bases and the V segment lost 6 bases, leaving 10 bases of the junction unmatched. The germline V gene has CDR1 MNHEY and CDR2 SVGEGT. CDR3 DNA sequence: TGTGCCAGCAGCTCACGACAGGGATTCGATGAGCAGTTCTTC. This gives the protein CASSSRQGFDEQFF.

The chain carries TRBV5-1 and TRBJ1-1; D gene ambiguous. Germline V gives CDR1 SGHRS, CDR2 YFSETQ. The CDR3 covers 14 residues. V dropped 1 base and J dropped 1 base, with 8 bases sitting between them. This CDR3 is CASSLRETNTEAFF. CDR3 bases: TGCGCCAGCAGCTTGAGGGAGACGAACACTGAAGCTTTCTTT.

The CDR3 spells CASSPPNRGRGYEQYF. CDR3 in DNA: TGTGCCAGCTCACCCCCCAACAGGGGTAGGGGCTACGAGCAGTACTTC. The chain combines TRBV18 with TRBJ2-7; TRBD1 matches 7 bases. CDR1 is KGHSH and CDR2 is LQKENI in the germline V gene. This CDR3 has 16 residues. The trim removed 3 bases at V and 3 bases at J, leaving 11 bases unmatched.

The chain couples TRBV7-2 to TRBJ1-2; TRBD1 matches 8 bases. Per germline, CDR1 SGHTA and CDR2 FQGNSA. This CDR3 comprises 16 residues. The ends lost 4 bases at V and 4 bases at J; junction bases unmatched: 11. The CDR3 nucleotides read TGTGCCAGCAGCTCTACTTGGACAGGGCTTGGCTATGGCTACACCTTC. Its protein is CASSSTWTGLGYGYTF.

This clone came up once. The chain links TRBV5-8 to TRBJ2-3; unclear D gene. V was trimmed by 0 bases and J by 7 bases, leaving 6 bases between them. The CDR3 loop spans 12 amino acids. CDR1 SGHTS and CDR2 YDEGEE come from the germline V gene. The CDR3 sequence is CASSLVGHTQYF. The CDR3 region has the DNA TGTGCCAGCAGCTTGGTCGGCCATACGCAGTATTTT.

This clone was picked up one time. The V and J genes are TRBV19 and TRBJ2-1; D remains unclear. CDR1 LNHDA and CDR2 SQIVND come from the germline V gene (reference sequence). Trimming took off 5 bases at V and 4 bases at J, with 12 bases between the two ends. There are 14 residues in the CDR3. CDR3 DNA sequence: TGTGCCAGTAGTCCCCCGATAGGTTACAATGAGCAGTTCTTC. It translates to CASSPPIGYNEQFF.

CDR3 in amino acids: CASSSETGGSNQPQHF. CDR3 coding DNA: TGTGCCAGCAGTTCCGAGACAGGGGGCTCCAATCAGCCCCAGCATTTT. This chain uses TRBV28 with TRBJ1-5; the match to TRBD1 covers 10 bases. The junction had 6 bases not matched to a gene; V was cut back by 4 bases and J by 3 bases. The CDR3 is 16 amino acids. Germline V gene data show CDR1 as MDHEN and CDR2 as SYDVKM.

V usage is TRBV12-5 and J usage is TRBJ1-6, with a tentative D call TRBD1 (5 bases). The ends were cut back, 3 bases at V and 8 bases at J, with 11 bases in the middle. Germline V lookup: CDR1 LGHNT, CDR2 FRNRAP. The CDR3 extends over 14 amino acids. CDR3 coding DNA: TGTGCTAGTGGTTTTCAGGGCACGGATTCACCCCTCCACTTT. Residues: CASGFQGTDSPLHF.

This chain connects TRBV6-5 to TRBJ1-3; tentatively, D is TRBD1 (6 bases). Germline-derived CDR1 and CDR2 are MNHEY and SVGAGI. V was shortened by 2 bases and J by 3 bases, with 11 bases between the two germline ends. The CDR3 has 15 residues. CDR3 DNA: TGTGCCAGCAGTTACGGCAGGGGTATTGGAAACACCATATATTTT. This translates into CASSYGRGIGNTIYF.

The rearrangement joins TRBV6-2 or TRBV6-3 to TRBJ2-2; D unresolved. The V gene's germline CDR1 is MNHEY and CDR2 SVGEGT. The CDR3 loop spans 13 amino acids. V was trimmed by 4 bases and J by 1 base, leaving 4 bases between them. The CDR3 DNA sequence: TGTGCCAGCAGTTCAGGGAACACCGGGGAGCTGTTTTTT. Translation: CASSSGNTGELFF.

The V gene is TRBV9, the J gene TRBJ1-6; 8 bases fit TRBD1. The CDR3 has 15 residues. Germline assignment: CDR1 SGDLS and CDR2 YYNGEE. The J segment lost 12 bases and the V segment lost 0 bases, leaving 8 bases of the junction unmatched. The CDR3 DNA reads as TGTGCCAGCAGCGTAGACCCAACAGGGGGTCGACCCCTCCACTTT. Its translation is CASSVDPTGGRPLHF.

J is TRBJ1-4 and V is TRBV5-1, with 8 bases identical to TRBD1. Germline V gene sequence: CDR1 SGHRS, CDR2 YFSETQ. This CDR3 is built from 15 residues. Trimming at V came to 4 bases and at J to 8 bases, leaving 10 bases not matched to a gene. Here the CDR3 reads CASSHDGTGQEKLFF. CDR3 DNA: TGCGCCAGCAGCCATGACGGGACAGGACAAGAAAAACTGTTTTTT.

The rearrangement joins TRBV4-2 to TRBJ2-7; 7 bases are a match to TRBD1. V was clipped by 0 bases and J by 0 bases; unmatched bases: 2. The CDR3 spans 15 residues. Germline V gives CDR1 LGHNA, CDR2 YNFKEQ. CDR3 in DNA: TGTGCCAGCAGCCAAGAGGGACAGAGCTCCTACGAGCAGTACTTC. Amino acids: CASSQEGQSSYEQYF.

V usage is TRBV27 and J usage is TRBJ1-3, with 9 bases identical to TRBD1. The length of the CDR3 is 19 residues. Unmatched junction bases numbered 17, after V lost 6 bases and J lost 2 bases. Germline V gives CDR1 MNHEY, CDR2 SMNVEV (reference sequence). The CDR3 is CASRRVRTGASPAGNTIYF. CDR3 in DNA: TGTGCCAGCAGGCGGGTCAGGACAGGGGCTTCCCCGGCTGGAAACACCATATATTTT.

With regard to this clone: A junction end diverges from the germline sequence, so it may reflect a read error. The CDR3 sequence is CASSLGAPLAKEKLFF. CDR3 sequence (DNA): TGTGCCAGCAGCTTAGGGGCCCCGCTCGCTAAGGAAAAACTGTTTTTT. This chain uses TRBV7-9 with TRBJ1-4; D is ambiguous. The germline CDR1 and CDR2 sequences are SEHNR and FQNEAQ (reference sequence). The CDR3 has 16 residues.

Concerning this clone itself: In the same sample, other DNA sequences code for this CDR3. The chain combines TRBV6-5 with TRBJ1-5, with 7 bases that match TRBD1. CDR1 is MNHEY, CDR2 SVGAGI, per germline. With V trimmed by 5 bases and J by 0 bases, 1 base remained unmatched. This CDR3 is 14 amino acids long. CDR3 sequence reads: CASSRQGSNQPQHF. CDR3 nucleotide sequence: TGTGCCAGCAGTCGACAGGGTAGCAATCAGCCCCAGCATTTT.

The chain is built from TRBV5-1 and TRBJ1-2; the D gene is possibly TRBD1 (5 bases). The CDR3 length is 14 residues. CDR1 and CDR2 (germline): SGHRS, YFSETQ. V shed 1 base and J shed 4 bases, with 11 bases lying between them. In DNA form, the CDR3 reads TGCGCCAGCAGCTTGACGCAGGGTGGCTATGGCTACACCTTC. Its protein product is CASSLTQGGYGYTF.

This clone was found once. The chain uses TRBV24-1 and TRBJ2-3; TRBD1 agrees at 9 bases. V shed 9 bases and J 0 bases; nucleotides not matched to a gene: 9. The CDR3 totals 16 residues. The germline V gene encodes CDR1 KGHDR and CDR2 SFDVKD. Here the CDR3 reads CATSVGQGTSTDTQYF. CDR3 in DNA: TGTGCCACCTCAGTCGGACAGGGGACAAGCACAGATACGCAGTATTTT.

The V gene is TRBV5-1, the J gene TRBJ1-5; the D is unclear. CDR3 size: 13 residues. V was clipped by 0 bases and J by 1 base, with 2 bases between them. Looked up from germline, CDR1 is SGHRS and CDR2 is YFSETQ. CDR3 DNA sequence: TGCGCCAGCAGCTTGGGGAGCAATCAGCCCCAGCATTTT. It yields the protein CASSLGSNQPQHF.

The rearrangement uses TRBV9 and TRBJ1-4; a weak D match, TRBD1 (6 bases). Germline loops: CDR1 SGDLS, CDR2 YYNGEE. The CDR3 covers 14 residues. Trimming removed 1 base from V and 8 bases from J, with 12 bases in between. The CDR3 loop is CASSVTQGNEKLFF. The CDR3 nucleotides are TGTGCCAGCAGCGTAACACAGGGAAACGAAAAACTGTTTTTT.

Concerning this clone itself: A much larger clone sits a single nucleotide away, making a read error possible. The chain recombines TRBV4-2 with TRBJ2-2, with D perhaps matching TRBD2 (6 bases). Germline V gene data show CDR1 as LGHNA and CDR2 as YNFKEQ. The CDR3 loop spans 15 amino acids. V lost 0 bases, J lost 7 bases, and 12 bases lay in between. Here the CDR3 reads CASSQDFGGGGELFF. DNA for the CDR3: TGTGCCAGCAGCCAAGATTTCGGGGGTGGCGGGGAGCTGTTTTTT.

In DNA form, the CDR3 reads TGTGCCATCAGACCAGACGGGACAGCTAACACTGAAGCTTTCTTT. As protein: CAIRPDGTANTEAFF. This rearrangement joins TRBV10-3 to TRBJ1-1, with 7 bases lining up with TRBD1. Germline-derived CDR1 and CDR2 are ENHRY and SYGVKD. CDR3 length equals 15 residues. The junction had 9 bases not matched to a gene; V was cut back by 6 bases and J by 2 bases.

The chain employs TRBV5-1 and TRBJ2-2; 8 bases are shared with TRBD2. This CDR3 comprises 17 residues. V shed 5 bases, J shed 2 bases, and the junction held 11 bases outside the gene matches. Germline V gene data show CDR1 as SGHRS and CDR2 as YFSETQ. The CDR3 DNA is TGCGCCAGCAGACTTAGCGGGGCGCATCACAACACCGGGGAGCTGTTTTTT. Its translation: CASRLSGAHHNTGELFF. The whole variable domain, remainder taken from reference TRBV5-1 and TRBJ2-2, is KAGVTQTPRYLIKTRGQQVTLSCSPISGHRSVSWYQQTPGQGLQFLFEYFSETQRNKGNFPGRFSGRQFSNSRSEMNVSTLELGDSALYLCASRLSGAHHNTGELFFGEGSRLTVL.

The J gene is TRBJ2-3, the V gene TRBV6-5; TRBD2 matches 8 bases. The CDR3 runs 14 residues. Germline V gene sequence: CDR1 MNHEY, CDR2 SVGAGI. V lost 5 bases and J lost 2; bases outside the gene matches: 3. CDR3 amino acids: CASSKREFTDTQYF. CDR3 bases: TGTGCCAGCAGTAAGCGGGAGTTCACAGATACGCAGTATTTT.

The chain is built from TRBV2 and TRBJ2-7, with 12 bases fitting TRBD2. The CDR3 loop spans 12 amino acids. Trimming took 2 bases from V and 12 from J; bases not matched to a gene: 2. Germline V gives CDR1 SNHLY, CDR2 FYNNEI. CDR3 residues: CASSERGLAGYF. Here the CDR3 DNA reads TGTGCCAGCAGTGAACGGGGACTAGCGGGGTACTTC.

The chain joins TRBV2 to TRBJ1-5; perhaps TRBD1 as D (5 bases). The V end was cut by 3 bases, the J end by 0 bases, with 12 bases between. The CDR3 length is 16 residues. CDR1 and CDR2 from the germline V gene are SNHLY and FYNNEI. CDR3 protein: CASSERRDRSNQPQHF. CDR3 nucleotide sequence: TGTGCCAGCAGTGAGAGACGGGACCGTAGCAATCAGCCCCAGCATTTT.

The chain carries TRBV5-5 and TRBJ1-6, with a weak D call TRBD1 (5 bases). The V end was cut by 0 bases, the J end by 10 bases, with 11 bases between. Germline V gene data show CDR1 as SGHKS and CDR2 as YYEKEE (reference sequence). This CDR3 comprises 14 residues. The CDR3 here is CASSLAWGDSPLHF. The DNA for the CDR3 is TGTGCCAGCAGCTTGGCCTGGGGGGACTCACCCCTCCACTTT.

The CDR3 reads CATSSLQIGGRDGYTF. Here the CDR3 DNA reads TGTGCCACCAGCAGTCTGCAGATTGGCGGTAGGGATGGCTACACCTTC. The chain has TRBV15 and TRBJ1-2, with unresolved D. V lost 3 bases and J 6 bases, leaving 20 bases between the germline ends. Germline V gene sequence: CDR1 LNHNV, CDR2 YYDKDF (reference sequence). The CDR3 is 16 amino acids. Variable domain in full (rest from reference TRBV15 and TRBJ1-2): DAMVIQNPRYQVTQFGKPVTLSCSQTLNHNVMYWYQQKSSQAPKLLFHYYDKDFNNEADTPDNFQSRRPNTSFCFLDIRSPGLGDTAMYLCATSSLQIGGRDGYTFGSGTRLTVV.

This clone was recorded only once. This chain links TRBV6-1 with TRBJ1-4; D unresolved. Per germline, CDR1 MNHNS and CDR2 SASEGT. V lost 1 base, J lost 5 bases, and 8 bases lay in between. The CDR3 covers 14 residues. This chain's CDR3 is CASSEGTVNEKLFF. CDR3 sequence (DNA): TGTGCCAGCAGTGAAGGGACGGTGAATGAAAAACTGTTTTTT.